This TCR beta chain was found in a study of T cell repertoires and HLA-DP antigens. Study context: Versus self, one alloantigen differed at one groove amino acid, the other at more than eight. Study-wide findings and caveats: Against both alloantigens, CD137+ clonality was similar, about 0.39.

As for this clone: Its target is unknown.

This table comes from immunoSEQ multiplex PCR, and its TCRdb copy is limited to in-frame clones, with some not included. The sample lists about 89,000 clones; around 86% were seen once. Negative selection yielded untouched CD4+ T cells of average 97.7% purity. The TCR originated in a man aged 50 to 60 in good health and CMV-seronegative. Sequencing was done on a sample of CD4+ T cells from PBMCs.

CDR3: CASSPDGLYGYTF. CDR3 coding DNA: TGTGCCAGCAGCCCAGACGGTCTTTATGGCTACACCTTC. This chain links TRBV5-5 with TRBJ1-2, with no clear D. The CDR3 runs 13 residues. The V gene lost 4 bases and the J gene lost 5 bases, with 12 bases spanning the gap. CDR1 SGHKS and CDR2 YYEKEE come from the germline V gene (reference sequence).